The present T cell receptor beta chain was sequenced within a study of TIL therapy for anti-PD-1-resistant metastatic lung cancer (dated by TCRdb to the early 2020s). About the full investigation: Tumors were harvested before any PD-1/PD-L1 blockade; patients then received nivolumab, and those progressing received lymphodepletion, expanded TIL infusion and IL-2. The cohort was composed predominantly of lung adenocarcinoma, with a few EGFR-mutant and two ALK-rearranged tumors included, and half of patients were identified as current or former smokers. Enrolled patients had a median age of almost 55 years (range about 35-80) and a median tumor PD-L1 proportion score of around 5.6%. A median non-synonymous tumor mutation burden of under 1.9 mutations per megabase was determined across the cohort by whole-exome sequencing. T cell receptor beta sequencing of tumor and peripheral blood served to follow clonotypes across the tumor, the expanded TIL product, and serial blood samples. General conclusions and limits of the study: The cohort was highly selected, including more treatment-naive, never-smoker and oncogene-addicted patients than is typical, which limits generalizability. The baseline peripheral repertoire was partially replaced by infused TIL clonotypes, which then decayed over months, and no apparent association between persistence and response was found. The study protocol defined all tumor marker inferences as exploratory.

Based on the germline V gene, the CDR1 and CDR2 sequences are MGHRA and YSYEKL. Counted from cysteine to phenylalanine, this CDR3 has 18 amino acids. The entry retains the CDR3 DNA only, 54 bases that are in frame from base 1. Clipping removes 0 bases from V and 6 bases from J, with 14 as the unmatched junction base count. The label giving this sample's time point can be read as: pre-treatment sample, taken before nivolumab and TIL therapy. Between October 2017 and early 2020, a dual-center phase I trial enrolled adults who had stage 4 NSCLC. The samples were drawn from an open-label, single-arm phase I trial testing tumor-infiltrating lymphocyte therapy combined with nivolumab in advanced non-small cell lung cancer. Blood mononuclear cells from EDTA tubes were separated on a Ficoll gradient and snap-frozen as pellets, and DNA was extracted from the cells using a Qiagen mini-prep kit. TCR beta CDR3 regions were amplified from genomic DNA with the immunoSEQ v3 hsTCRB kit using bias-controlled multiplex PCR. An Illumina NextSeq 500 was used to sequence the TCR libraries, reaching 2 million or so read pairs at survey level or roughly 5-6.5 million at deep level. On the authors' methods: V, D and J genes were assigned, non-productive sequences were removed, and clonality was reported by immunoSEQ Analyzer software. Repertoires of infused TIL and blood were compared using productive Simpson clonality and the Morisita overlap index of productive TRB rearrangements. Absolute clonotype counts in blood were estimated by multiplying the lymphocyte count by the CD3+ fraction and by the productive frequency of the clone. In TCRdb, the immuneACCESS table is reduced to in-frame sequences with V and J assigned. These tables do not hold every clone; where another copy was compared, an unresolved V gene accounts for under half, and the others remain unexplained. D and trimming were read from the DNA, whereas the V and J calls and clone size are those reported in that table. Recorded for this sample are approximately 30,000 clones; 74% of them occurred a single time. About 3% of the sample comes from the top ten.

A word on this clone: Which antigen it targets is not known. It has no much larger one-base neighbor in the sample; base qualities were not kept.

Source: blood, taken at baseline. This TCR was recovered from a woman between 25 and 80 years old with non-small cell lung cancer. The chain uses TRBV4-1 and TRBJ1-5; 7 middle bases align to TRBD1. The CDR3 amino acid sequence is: CASSQETGAQGRFQPQHF. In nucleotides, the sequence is TGCGCCAGCAGCCAAGAGACCGGCGCACAGGGGCGTTTTCAGCCCCAGCATTTT.